The clone carrying this TCR beta chain came up a few times. As yet, its antigen is unknown. Germline-derived CDR1 and CDR2 are MNHEY and SMNVEV (reference sequence). This CDR3 spans 14 amino acids. With V trimmed by 1 base and J by 15 bases, 12 bases remained unmatched. This sample stems from a study of identical twins. Findings and caveats of the study: Abundant cord blood beta clonotypes carried fewer insertions; memory repertoires showed none.

The donor group consisted entirely of healthy Caucasians. MiXCR, applied by TCRdb to the 5' RACE reads, yields one record per CDR3 protein. The data contain fewer than 500,000 distinct CDR3 sequences, approximately 14% of them singletons. These same records also appear under a second study, on yellow fever vaccine responses in identical twins. That publication notes: Vaccine-induced T cell responses in twins were reportedly observed to appear partly convergent, partly personalized.

V is TRBV27 and J is TRBJ2-4, with 7 bases that match TRBD2. The sample comprised CD4+ T cells sorted from blood. The receptor's source is a woman younger than 30 in good health. The CDR3 nucleotides are TGTGCCAGCAGTTTATTAGCTAGAGGGACTATCCCGTACTTC. Its translation: CASSLLARGTIPYF.